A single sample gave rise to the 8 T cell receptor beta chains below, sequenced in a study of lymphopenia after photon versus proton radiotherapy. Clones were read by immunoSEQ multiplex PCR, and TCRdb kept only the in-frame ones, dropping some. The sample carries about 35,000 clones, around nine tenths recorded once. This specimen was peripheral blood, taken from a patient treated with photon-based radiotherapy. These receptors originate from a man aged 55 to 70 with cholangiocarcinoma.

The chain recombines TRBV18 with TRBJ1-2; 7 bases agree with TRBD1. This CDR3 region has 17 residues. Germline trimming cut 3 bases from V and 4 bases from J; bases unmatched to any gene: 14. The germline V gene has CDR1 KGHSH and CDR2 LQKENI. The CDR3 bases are TGTGCCAGCTCACCGGTCACAGGGGATTTGGGAGCCTATGGCTACACCTTC. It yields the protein CASSPVTGDLGAYGYTF.

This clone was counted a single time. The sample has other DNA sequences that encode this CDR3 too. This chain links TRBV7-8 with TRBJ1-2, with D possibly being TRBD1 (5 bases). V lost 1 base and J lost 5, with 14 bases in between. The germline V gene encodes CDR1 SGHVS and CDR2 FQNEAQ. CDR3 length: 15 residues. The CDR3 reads CASSLGEGRSYGYTF. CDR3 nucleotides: TGTGCCAGCAGCTTAGGTGAGGGGCGAAGTTATGGCTACACCTTC.

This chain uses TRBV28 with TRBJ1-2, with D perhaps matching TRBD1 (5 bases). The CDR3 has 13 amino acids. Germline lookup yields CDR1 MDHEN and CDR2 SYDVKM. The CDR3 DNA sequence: TGTGCAAGCGAACGTGGGGGATCCTATGGCTACACCTTC. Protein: CASERGGSYGYTF.

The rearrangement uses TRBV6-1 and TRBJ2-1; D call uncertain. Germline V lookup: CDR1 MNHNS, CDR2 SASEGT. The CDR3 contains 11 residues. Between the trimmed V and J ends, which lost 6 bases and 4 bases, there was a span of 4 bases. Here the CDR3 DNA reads TGTGCCAGCAGCCAATACAATGAGCAGTTCTTC. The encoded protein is CASSQYNEQFF.

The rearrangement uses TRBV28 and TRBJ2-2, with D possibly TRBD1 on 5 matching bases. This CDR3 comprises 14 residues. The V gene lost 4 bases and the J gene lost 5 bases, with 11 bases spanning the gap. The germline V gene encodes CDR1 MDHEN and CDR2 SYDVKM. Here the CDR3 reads CASSSWGVTGELFF. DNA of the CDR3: TGTGCCAGCAGTTCTTGGGGCGTTACCGGGGAGCTGTTTTTT.

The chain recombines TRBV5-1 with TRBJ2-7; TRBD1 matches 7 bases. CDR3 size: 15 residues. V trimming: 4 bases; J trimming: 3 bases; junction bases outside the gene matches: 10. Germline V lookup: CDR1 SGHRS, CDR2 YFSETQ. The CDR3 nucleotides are TGCGCCAGCAGCCCCGACAGGGAAAAAGTCTACGAGCAGTACTTC. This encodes CASSPDREKVYEQYF.

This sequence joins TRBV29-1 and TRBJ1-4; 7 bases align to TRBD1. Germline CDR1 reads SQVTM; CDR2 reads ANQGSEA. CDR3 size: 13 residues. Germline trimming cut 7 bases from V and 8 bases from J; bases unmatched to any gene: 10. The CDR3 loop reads CSAGGTEGEKLFF. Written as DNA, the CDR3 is TGCAGCGCAGGGGGGACAGAAGGAGAAAAACTGTTTTTT. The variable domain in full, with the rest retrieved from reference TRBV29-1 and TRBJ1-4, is SAVISQKPSRDICQRGTSLTIQCQVDSQVTMMFWYRQQPGQSLTLIATANQGSEATYESGFVIDKFPISRPNLTFSTLTVSNMSPEDSSIYLCSAGGTEGEKLFFGSGTQLSVL.

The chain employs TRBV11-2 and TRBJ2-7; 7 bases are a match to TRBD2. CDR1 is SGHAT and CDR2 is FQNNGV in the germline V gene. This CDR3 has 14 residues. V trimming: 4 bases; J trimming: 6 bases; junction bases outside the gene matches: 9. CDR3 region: CASSSDPTSAEQYF. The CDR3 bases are TGTGCCAGCAGCTCAGACCCCACTAGCGCCGAGCAGTACTTC.